The 14 T cell receptor beta chains in this list originate from one sample, sequenced in a study of CD8 T cells in ankylosing spondylitis (dated by TCRdb to 2016 to 2017). Their specific antigens are unknown. Library preparation employed 5' RACE. Reads for this sample came from an Illumina HiSeq 2500. TCRdb reprocessed the public reads (quality trimming at Q25 with fastp, clone calling with MiXCR) and kept in-frame beta chains. Each entry is one CDR3 protein sequence, shown with its most common DNA and genes. The sample contains around 770,000 distinct CDR3 sequences, about 10% of them found a single time. The ten biggest clones cover just over 0.5% of the sample. Findings and caveats that apply to the study as a whole: A TCR beta motif made up of 7 to 9 highly homologous amino acid variants appeared to be characteristic of blood from ankylosing spondylitis patients.

Sequencing was done on a sample of blood, either unsorted or a sorted T cell fraction (not recorded which). The receptors originated from a male donor with ankylosing spondylitis.

The J gene is TRBJ2-7, the V gene TRBV6-1; 7 bases are shared with TRBD2. The CDR3 runs to 16 residues. Per germline, CDR1 MNHNS and CDR2 SASEGT. V gave up 5 bases and J gave up 4 bases; unmatched junction bases: 14. CDR3 sequence reads: CASSPPNWREKYEQYF. The CDR3 bases are TGTGCCAGCAGTCCCCCGAACTGGCGGGAGAAGTACGAGCAGTACTTC.

This clonotype was detected only a few times. This chain's CDR3 is CSAQPGSQPQHF. CDR3 nucleotide sequence: TGCAGTGCCCAACCGGGGTCTCAGCCCCAGCATTTT. This chain connects TRBV20-1 to TRBJ1-5; D uncertain. This CDR3 has 12 amino acids. Looked up from germline, CDR1 is DFQATT and CDR2 is SNEGSKA (reference sequence). V lost 6 bases and J 6 bases, leaving 12 bases between the germline ends.

This clonotype was observed many times. The chain has TRBV29-1 and TRBJ2-7; the D gene is possibly TRBD1 (6 bases). Looked up from germline, CDR1 is SQVTM and CDR2 is ANQGSEA. This CDR3 has 12 amino acids. The V and J ends lost 1 base and 5 bases respectively, with 9 bases between them. The CDR3 is CSVEGNRDEQYF. CDR3 bases: TGCAGCGTTGAAGGAAACAGGGACGAGCAGTACTTC.

V gene TRBV7-9 combines with J gene TRBJ1-4, with a weak D call TRBD1 (6 bases). V lost 7 bases, J lost 6 bases, and 12 bases lay in between. The CDR3 sequence is 13 residues long. Germline CDR1 is SEHNR and CDR2 is FQNEAQ (reference sequence). In DNA, the CDR3 is TGTGCCAGCACCCCGGGGGCAGATGAAAAACTGTTTTTT. This codes for CASTPGADEKLFF.

The chain employs TRBV20-1 and TRBJ2-5; D is uncertain. The CDR3 runs to 16 residues. Germline values: CDR1 DFQATT, CDR2 SNEGSKA (reference sequence). V lost 3 bases, J lost 5 bases, and 22 bases lay in between. The CDR3 DNA reads as TGCAGTGCTAGTTTGTCCGGGTATGGCCACAAGGAGACCCAGTACTTC. Translating gives CSASLSGYGHKETQYF.

This clonotype was recorded many times. The V gene is TRBV5-1, the J gene TRBJ1-6; D is unresolved. Germline V lookup: CDR1 SGHRS, CDR2 YFSETQ. With 5 bases removed from V and 0 bases from J, the gap between germline ends came to 15 bases. The CDR3 is made up of 17 amino acids. CDR3 nucleotide sequence: TGCGCCAGCAGATCTGACATATCAAGCTCCTATAATTCACCCCTCCACTTT. It specifies CASRSDISSSYNSPLHF.

This clonotype was counted ten times or more. The J gene is TRBJ2-1, the V gene TRBV29-1; D unclear. The CDR3 covers 13 residues. The V gene's germline CDR1 is SQVTM and CDR2 ANQGSEA. V shed 1 base and J shed 3 bases, with 7 bases lying between them. The CDR3 region has the DNA TGCAGCGTTGAAGGGCAGTACTACAATGAGCAGTTCTTC. Its protein is CSVEGQYYNEQFF.

The chain recombines TRBV27 with TRBJ2-5, with D perhaps TRBD2 (6 bases). CDR1 is MNHEY, CDR2 SMNVEV, per germline (reference sequence). The CDR3 is 16 residues long. Trimming left V 2 bases short and J 2 bases short, with 15 bases between. CDR3: CASSLVREAVQETQYF. The CDR3, as DNA: TGTGCCAGCAGTTTAGTCAGGGAGGCGGTTCAAGAGACCCAGTACTTC.

There are many counts of this clonotype. The gene calls are TRBV6-5 and TRBJ2-1; 9 nucleotides agree with TRBD2. Germline-derived CDR1 and CDR2 are MNHEY and SVGAGI. The CDR3 is 15 residues long. Losses at the gene ends were 2 bases for V and 7 bases for J; bases not matched to a gene: 6. CDR3 in amino acids: CASSYGGRAGNEQFF. The CDR3 DNA reads TGTGCCAGCAGTTACGGCGGGAGGGCCGGTAATGAGCAGTTCTTC.

This chain links TRBV11-3 with TRBJ2-7; 9 positions match TRBD1. Germline-derived CDR1 and CDR2 are SGHNT and YENEEA. Trimming cost V 1 base and J 2 bases; bases outside gene matches: 6. This CDR3 spans 16 amino acids. In DNA form, the CDR3 reads TGTGCCAGCAGCTTAGGGGGACAGGGACTCGCCTACGAGCAGTACTTC. Its protein is CASSLGGQGLAYEQYF.

The gene calls are TRBV2 and TRBJ2-3, with a tentative D call TRBD1 (5 bases). V lost 9 bases, J lost 0 bases, and 13 bases lay in between. This CDR3 region has 14 residues. Germline CDR1 reads SNHLY; CDR2 reads FYNNEI. The CDR3 coding sequence is TGTGCCAGTAAATGGGGCGGAAGCACAGATACGCAGTATTTT. Amino acid sequence: CASKWGGSTDTQYF.

This clonotype was seen more than once but under ten times. This sequence joins TRBV5-1 and TRBJ2-7; perhaps TRBD2 as D (5 bases). The CDR3 spans 16 residues. Germline V gene data show CDR1 as SGHRS and CDR2 as YFSETQ. V was pared by 0 bases and J by 3 bases, with 16 bases between. In nucleotides, the CDR3 is TGCGCCAGCAGCTTGGCGGTGGCTAGCTATAACTACGAGCAGTACTTC. This gives the protein CASSLAVASYNYEQYF.

In this sample, this clonotype turned up many times. CDR3 DNA sequence: TGTGCCAGCAGTTTTGAGTACAATGAGCAGTTCTTC. It encodes CASSFEYNEQFF. The rearrangement joins TRBV6-6 to TRBJ2-1; D gene ambiguous. CDR1 is MNHNY, CDR2 SVGAGI, per germline (reference sequence). V shed 4 bases and J shed 4 bases, with 5 bases lying between them. The CDR3 runs to 12 residues.

The V call is TRBV23-1, the J call TRBJ1-5; maybe TRBD1 (5 bases). TRBV23-1 is designated an ORF whose function remains uncertain. V gave up 1 base and J gave up 3 bases, with 22 bases separating them. CDR3 size: 19 residues. The DNA for the CDR3 is TGCGCCAGCAGTCAATTGAGGGTGCAGGGCTGCCACCTCAATCAGCCCCAGCATTTT. This sequence encodes CASSQLRVQGCHLNQPQHF.